Listed below are T cell receptor beta chains from one sample, sequenced in a study of CD8 T cells in Susac syndrome. One entry per CDR3 protein results from TCRdb running MiXCR on the immunoSEQ multiplex PCR reads. The repertoire holds around 230,000 distinct CDR3 sequences, with less than 96% as singletons. Specimen: CD4+ T cells from PBMCs. The receptors shown here come from a human donor with Susac syndrome. Both conserved end residues are part of each CDR3. Each record gives: V gene, J gene, clone size, D gene, CDR3 DNA, CDR3 protein. The D gene is left open where the match is weak. Expanded clones get a size class; other rows say once, few or many, or leave the size out.

V: TRBV10-3; J: TRBJ1-4; size: .; D: .; DNA: TGTGCCATCAGAAGCGACCTCCTTGGGGAAGAAAAACTGTTTTTT; CDR3: CAIRSDLLGEEKLFF
V: TRBV5-1; J: TRBJ2-1; size: .; D: .; DNA: TGCGCCAGCAGCTTACCTTTAGCGGATTTCTCCTACAATGAGCAGTTCTTC; CDR3: CASSLPLADFSYNEQFF
V: TRBV20-1; J: TRBJ2-3; size: .; D: TRBD1; DNA: TGCAGTGCTAAGGGACAGGGATTCGCAGATACGCAGTATTTT; CDR3: CSAKGQGFADTQYF
V: TRBV6-4; J: TRBJ2-7; size: .; D: TRBD1; DNA: TGTGCCAGCAGTCGGGGGACAGGCTACGAGCAGTACTTC; CDR3: CASSRGTGYEQYF
V: TRBV29-1; J: TRBJ2-7; size: .; D: .; DNA: TGCAGCGTTGGTCGTCGGTTCTACGAGCAGTACTTC; CDR3: CSVGRRFYEQYF
V: TRBV29-1; J: TRBJ2-5; size: .; D: .; DNA: TGCAGCGTGCTAAAACCAGAAGAGACCCAGTACTTC; CDR3: CSVLKPEETQYF
V: TRBV20-1; J: TRBJ1-1; size: .; D: .; DNA: TGCAGTGCTAGACTGGACACATCGAACACTGAAGCTTTCTTT; CDR3: CSARLDTSNTEAFF
V: TRBV25-1; J: TRBJ2-2; size: once; D: .; DNA: TGTGCCAGCAGCCACCCGGGGCTAGCATTGAACACCGGGGAGCTGTTTTTT; CDR3: CASSHPGLALNTGELFF
V: TRBV23-1; J: TRBJ2-5; size: .; D: TRBD1; DNA: TGCGCCAGCAGCACTAATTCGGGACAGGGCCAATCGGAGACCCAGTACTTC; CDR3: CASSTNSGQGQSETQYF
V: TRBV9; J: TRBJ1-2; size: .; D: .; DNA: TGTGCCAGCAGCTCCTCACCTACGAGGAGGGGAGACGGCTACACCTTC; CDR3: CASSSSPTRRGDGYTF
V: TRBV5-1; J: TRBJ1-2; size: .; D: .; DNA: TGCGCCAGCAGCGGAGGGGATAACTATGGCTACACCTTC; CDR3: CASSGGDNYGYTF